One sample yielded the 7 T cell receptor beta chains listed below, sequenced in a study of cytomegalovirus exposure and HLA in healthy donors. Amplification used 60 Vbeta primers and 13 Jbeta primers. Libraries were prepared by immunoSEQ multiplex PCR; TCRdb keeps only in-frame clonotypes and omits some of them. There are more than 150,000 clones in the sample; approximately 82% occur only once, and about 1.3% lies in the top ten. Material: PBMCs. The origin of the receptors is a girl between 2 and 10 years old in good health and CMV-seropositive.

This chain uses TRBV19 with TRBJ2-5; 7 bases map to TRBD2. The closer fit of TRBJ2-7 to the DNA end suggests the J call may be wrong. CDR3 length: 13 amino acids. Germline loops: CDR1 LNHDA, CDR2 SQIVND (reference sequence). The CDR3 loop reads CASSNGLAYEQYF. CDR3 nucleotides: TGTGCCAGTAGTAACGGACTAGCCTACGAGCAGTACTTC.

The V and J genes are TRBV6-1 and TRBJ2-3; 9 nucleotides agree with TRBD2. The germline CDR1 and CDR2 sequences are MNHNS and SASEGT. This CDR3 is built from 15 residues. The J segment lost 5 bases and the V segment lost 1 base, leaving 4 bases of the junction unmatched. DNA of the CDR3: TGTGCCAGCAGTGAAGGGGGACTAGCAGGAGATACGCAGTATTTT. Translating gives CASSEGGLAGDTQYF.

Concerning this clone: The identical CDR3 is also encoded by other nucleotide sequences in the sample. The chain uses TRBV18 and TRBJ1-5; the D gene is possibly TRBD1 (5 bases). The germline CDR1 and CDR2 sequences are KGHSH and LQKENI. Trimming stripped 3 bases from V and 5 bases from J, with 8 bases between. The CDR3 covers 13 residues. CDR3 region: CASSPTGDQPQHF. CDR3 DNA: TGTGCCAGCTCACCCACAGGAGATCAGCCCCAGCATTTT.

J is TRBJ2-5 and V is TRBV11-3; 8 nucleotides line up with TRBD2. This CDR3 has 16 amino acids. V shed 5 bases, J shed 3 bases, and the junction held 11 bases outside the gene matches. Germline lookup yields CDR1 SGHNT and CDR2 YENEEA. The CDR3 reads CASSPPGGGIEETQYF. In nucleotides, the CDR3 is TGTGCCAGCAGCCCCCCAGGCGGGGGGATCGAAGAGACCCAGTACTTC.

The V call is TRBV2, the J call TRBJ2-1, with 14 nucleotides matching TRBD2. This CDR3 has 15 residues. After removal of 6 bases from V and 4 bases from J, the junction contained 2 bases not matched to a gene. Germline CDR1 and CDR2: SNHLY and FYNNEI. The CDR3 spells CASRRLAGGYNEQFF. The DNA for the CDR3 is TGTGCCAGCAGGCGACTAGCGGGGGGGTACAATGAGCAGTTCTTC.

This chain joins TRBV27 and TRBJ2-5; D is perhaps TRBD2 (6 bases). Trimming left V 4 bases short and J 0 bases short, with 15 bases between. The germline V gene encodes CDR1 MNHEY and CDR2 SMNVEV (reference sequence). This CDR3 contains 16 residues. The CDR3, as DNA: TGTGCCAGCAGTTCTACGAGCGGGCCGTACCAAGAGACCCAGTACTTC. This encodes CASSSTSGPYQETQYF.

The chain employs TRBV5-1 and TRBJ1-2, with 10 bases lining up with TRBD1. J lost 3 bases, V lost 4 bases, and 12 bases had no gene match. This CDR3 is built from 17 residues. Per germline, CDR1 SGHRS and CDR2 YFSETQ. CDR3 in DNA: TGCGCCAGCAGCCTCGGGCCCGGGACAGGGGCTGACTATGGCTACACCTTC. This encodes CASSLGPGTGADYGYTF.